The next 21 T cell receptor beta chains were all read from a single sample in a study of CD8+ T cells in alopecia areata. After isolation, RNA underwent reverse transcription to generate cDNA as the sequencing template. The method was immunoSEQ multiplex PCR; TCRdb's version includes in-frame clones alone and lacks a portion of them. The table includes some 120,000 clones, about 59% detected once. The treatment: oral pan-JAK inhibitor, 5-10 mg twice daily. Material: CD8+ T cells sorted from blood, obtained at week 24, from a patient treated with tofacitinib. These receptors came from a human donor with alopecia areata.

The rearrangement links TRBV27 to TRBJ1-1; D is ambiguous. V gave up 0 bases and J gave up 1 base, with 3 bases separating them. Germline V gene sequence: CDR1 MNHEY, CDR2 SMNVEV (reference sequence). The CDR3 loop spans 13 amino acids. Here the CDR3 DNA reads TGTGCCAGCAGTTTATCGGCGAACACTGAAGCTTTCTTT. Translating it yields CASSLSANTEAFF.

The V gene is TRBV7-9, the J gene TRBJ1-2, with a weak D call TRBD1 (6 bases). The CDR3 spans 15 residues. CDR1 SEHNR and CDR2 FQNEAQ come from the germline V gene (reference sequence). The germline V and J ends were trimmed by 2 bases and 6 bases, with 16 bases remaining between them. CDR3 amino acids: CASSLRGGNVDGYTF. The CDR3 nucleotides are TGTGCCAGCAGCTTAAGAGGGGGTAATGTTGATGGCTACACCTTC.

This sequence joins TRBV4-1 and TRBJ1-3, with 7 bases aligning to TRBD1. The CDR3 runs 16 residues. Germline V gene lookup returns CDR1 MGHRA and CDR2 YSYEKL. V lost 3 bases, J lost 4 bases, and 9 bases stayed unmatched. The DNA for the CDR3 is TGCGCCAGCAGCCACCGGGCGACAGGGTCCGGAAACACCATATATTTT. Protein product: CASSHRATGSGNTIYF.

The chain uses TRBV2 and TRBJ2-5; 7 bases map to TRBD2. Germline V CDR1 and CDR2: SNHLY, FYNNEI. The CDR3 covers 14 residues. The V and J ends lost 2 bases and 5 bases, in that order; junction bases with no gene match: 5. The CDR3 DNA follows: TGTGCCAGCAGTGAAACGGGGGGAGGGGAGACCCAGTACTTC. Protein product: CASSETGGGETQYF.

This clone has just a few counts. V gene TRBV7-9 combines with J gene TRBJ1-3, with D hard to call. Deletions cut 7 bases from V and 4 bases from J, with 8 bases between. The CDR3 has 12 amino acids. The germline gives CDR1 SEHNR, CDR2 FQNEAQ (reference sequence). The CDR3 region is CASISSGNTIYF. The CDR3 nucleotides read TGTGCCAGCATCTCGTCCGGAAACACCATATATTTT.

This chain links TRBV14 with TRBJ1-1, with a tentative D call TRBD1 (6 bases). V was cut by 4 bases and J by 5 bases, with 14 bases left in between. Germline CDR1 reads SGHDN; CDR2 reads FVKESK. This CDR3 region has 14 residues. CDR3 protein: CASSLARGWTEAFF. The CDR3 DNA reads TGTGCCAGCAGCCTCGCCAGGGGTTGGACTGAAGCTTTCTTT.

In nucleotides, the CDR3 is TGTGCCAGCAGCGTGCTGGGGACATATAGCAATCAGCCCCAGCATTTT. This codes for CASSVLGTYSNQPQHF. The rearrangement links TRBV5-6 to TRBJ1-5; the D gene is possibly TRBD1 (6 bases). V was pared by 4 bases and J by 0 bases, with 14 bases between. Germline lookup yields CDR1 SGHDT and CDR2 YYEEEE. CDR3 length: 16 amino acids.

The V and J genes are TRBV6-5 and TRBJ2-2; D gene unclear. The germline CDR1 and CDR2 sequences are MNHEY and SVGAGI. This CDR3 has 14 residues. Trimming took off 6 bases at V and 0 bases at J, with 8 bases between the two ends. The CDR3 here is CASSHGTNTGELFF. In nucleotides, the CDR3 is TGTGCCAGCAGCCATGGGACGAACACCGGGGAGCTGTTTTTT.

The chain links TRBV27 to TRBJ1-5, with D perhaps matching TRBD1 (5 bases). The ends were cut back, 3 bases at V and 1 base at J, with 7 bases in the middle. Germline CDR1 and CDR2: MNHEY and SMNVEV (reference sequence). The CDR3 consists of 14 residues. CDR3 residues: CASSLGVSNQPQHF. CDR3 nucleotide sequence: TGTGCCAGCAGTTTGGGGGTAAGCAATCAGCCCCAGCATTTT.

This clone was observed a handful of times. This chain joins TRBV11-2 and TRBJ2-3; D unclear. Germline CDR1 and CDR2: SGHAT and FQNNGV. V gave up 0 bases and J gave up 3 bases, with 4 bases separating them. CDR3 length equals 13 residues. CDR3 in amino acids: CASSLDVTDTQYF. For the CDR3, the DNA is TGTGCCAGCAGCTTAGATGTTACAGATACGCAGTATTTT.

This clone was seen only a few times. The chain has TRBV29-1 and TRBJ2-1; no reliable D call. Germline CDR1 is SQVTM and CDR2 is ANQGSEA. The CDR3 has 10 amino acids. Trimming took 8 bases from V and 6 from J, leaving 8 bases between them. CDR3 sequence reads: CSSRGNEQFF. The CDR3 coding sequence is TGCAGCTCCCGTGGCAATGAGCAGTTCTTC.

In regard to this clone: Within the sample, other DNA sequences also encode this same CDR3. The chain carries TRBV5-6 and TRBJ1-5; D gene uncertain. This CDR3 has 13 amino acids. Germline CDR1 is SGHDT and CDR2 is YYEEEE. Trimming took off 4 bases at V and 3 bases at J, with 8 bases between the two ends. Here the CDR3 reads CASSLGNNQPQHF. In DNA, the CDR3 is TGTGCCAGCAGCCTAGGCAACAATCAGCCCCAGCATTTT.

V and J are TRBV2 and TRBJ2-6; D unresolved. Per the germline V gene, CDR1 is SNHLY and CDR2 is FYNNEI. This CDR3 has 12 residues. V was trimmed by 7 bases and J by 4 bases, leaving 5 bases between them. The CDR3 here is CASMGGANVLTF. DNA of the CDR3: TGTGCCAGCATGGGAGGGGCCAACGTCCTGACTTTC.

This clone has only a few counts. The chain couples TRBV27 to TRBJ1-5; D perhaps matches TRBD1 (5 bases). Between the trimmed V and J ends, which lost 2 bases and 5 bases, there was a span of 13 bases. The germline V gene has CDR1 MNHEY and CDR2 SMNVEV (reference sequence). There are 15 residues in the CDR3. CDR3 sequence reads: CASSLNPGMDQPQHF. The CDR3 nucleotides read TGTGCCAGCAGTTTAAATCCAGGGATGGATCAGCCCCAGCATTTT.

The CDR3 region is CASSYGGGLNNEQYF. The CDR3 coding sequence is TGTGCCAGCAGTTACGGCGGGGGTCTCAACAATGAGCAGTACTTC. The genes are TRBV6-5 and TRBJ2-7, with 7 bases that match TRBD2. Germline CDR1 reads MNHEY; CDR2 reads SVGAGI. The V and J ends lost 2 bases and 7 bases, in that order; junction bases with no gene match: 11. This CDR3 has 15 amino acids.

This chain connects TRBV29-1 to TRBJ1-2; no reliable D call. The CDR3 runs 14 residues. The V and J ends lost 0 bases and 3 bases respectively, with 11 bases between them. The germline CDR1 and CDR2 sequences are SQVTM and ANQGSEA. The CDR3 nucleotides are TGCAGCGTTGAAGATATCGATCCGGACTATGGCTACACCTTC. It specifies CSVEDIDPDYGYTF.

J is TRBJ1-2 and V is TRBV27, with TRBD1 matching over 8 bases. J was trimmed by 6 bases and V by 3 bases; bases with no gene match: 3. Per germline, CDR1 MNHEY and CDR2 SMNVEV (reference sequence). The CDR3 spans 13 residues. CDR3: CASSLETGDGYTF. The DNA of the CDR3 is TGTGCCAGCAGTTTGGAGACAGGGGATGGCTACACCTTC.

The rearrangement links TRBV6-5 to TRBJ1-1; D not certain. This CDR3 has 13 residues. Trimming pared 8 bases from V and 6 bases from J, leaving 16 bases between. The V gene's germline CDR1 is MNHEY and CDR2 SVGAGI. CDR3 loop: CASGPGGLAEAFF. The CDR3 DNA follows: TGTGCCAGCGGCCCCGGAGGGCTGGCTGAAGCTTTCTTT.

V is TRBV13 and J is TRBJ1-1; 9 bases map to TRBD1. After removal of 7 bases from V and 4 bases from J, the junction contained 10 bases not matched to a gene. There are 15 residues in the CDR3. The germline V gene encodes CDR1 PRHDT and CDR2 FYEKMQ (reference sequence). CDR3 nucleotide sequence: TGTGCCAGCATCGGGACACAGGGGGCTGGCACTGAAGCTTTCTTT. Protein product: CASIGTQGAGTEAFF.

The gene calls are TRBV4-1 and TRBJ2-5, with D uncertain. Trimming stripped 1 base from V and 5 bases from J, with 14 bases between. The CDR3 is 15 residues long. Looked up from germline, CDR1 is MGHRA and CDR2 is YSYEKL. For the CDR3, the DNA is TGCGCCAGCAGCCAAGGGTCCCTATCCATGGAGACCCAGTACTTC. Translated, it gives CASSQGSLSMETQYF.

This clone has just a few counts. The rearrangement joins TRBV7-3 to TRBJ2-2, with TRBD2 matching over 13 bases. The CDR3 extends over 15 amino acids. V shed 5 bases and J 7 bases; nucleotides not matched to a gene: 4. The V gene's germline CDR1 is SGHTA and CDR2 FQGTGA. The CDR3 region is CASSPGLAGFGELFF. In DNA, the CDR3 is TGTGCCAGCAGCCCGGGACTAGCGGGGTTCGGGGAGCTGTTTTTT.